The source of this T cell receptor beta chain is a study of blood T cell repertoires in COVID-19. Study background: Material from acute and convalescent COVID-19 was sourced from the United States, Italy and Spain.

In the original analysis: From reference gene primer amplification, estimates of nucleated cell counts were derived. Clones were sequenced by immunoSEQ multiplex PCR, and TCRdb holds only the in-frame ones, with some missing. The D gene and trimming were derived from the DNA, and the V and J assignments and clone size from that table. The sample yields about 330,000 clones, approximately 87% seen once. The CDR3 has 15 residues. V lost 4 bases to trimming and J lost 6 bases, with 17 bases between them. Germline-derived CDR1 and CDR2 are MGHRA and YSYEKL. Sequencing used PBMCs or T cells enriched from blood (not recorded which). The chain has TRBV4-1 and TRBJ2-3; D not resolved. The TCR originated in a woman younger than 45 who had recovered from COVID-19. CDR3 bases: TGCGCCAGCAGCCCGGTTCCTCCTCTCGTGGATACGCAGTATTTT. Its translation is CASSPVPPLVDTQYF.